This T cell receptor (beta chain) is drawn from a study of T-cell reconstitution after alpha-beta-depleted transplantation in children. Findings of the study overall: After transplant, at about two months, alpha-beta T cells were reportedly derived from several hundred expanded graft clones. Several patients had high TCRbeta diversity at day 60; it came from surviving recipient T cells and thymic progenitors.

This clonotype was found many times. Its antigen is undetermined. Preparation of the TCRbeta library used unique molecular identifiers. TCRdb reprocessed the PCR reads with MiXCR, giving one entry per CDR3 protein. Of roughly 150,000 distinct CDR3 sequences in the sample, around 10% were seen once. CDR1 is DFQATT, CDR2 SNEGSKA, per germline (reference sequence). The V and J ends lost 5 bases and 0 bases respectively, with 11 bases between them. The CDR3 contains 13 residues. The clonotype originates from a boy between 2 and 10 years old with acute myeloid leukemia, due to receive a stem cell transplant. The specimen was PBMCs, collected before TCRalphabeta/CD19-depleted stem cell transplant. The V gene is TRBV20-1, the J gene TRBJ2-7; D is perhaps TRBD1 or TRBD2 (5 bases each). The CDR3 nucleotides are TGCAGTGCTGGGACGGCCTTCTCCTACGAGCAGTACTTC. Residues: CSAGTAFSYEQYF.